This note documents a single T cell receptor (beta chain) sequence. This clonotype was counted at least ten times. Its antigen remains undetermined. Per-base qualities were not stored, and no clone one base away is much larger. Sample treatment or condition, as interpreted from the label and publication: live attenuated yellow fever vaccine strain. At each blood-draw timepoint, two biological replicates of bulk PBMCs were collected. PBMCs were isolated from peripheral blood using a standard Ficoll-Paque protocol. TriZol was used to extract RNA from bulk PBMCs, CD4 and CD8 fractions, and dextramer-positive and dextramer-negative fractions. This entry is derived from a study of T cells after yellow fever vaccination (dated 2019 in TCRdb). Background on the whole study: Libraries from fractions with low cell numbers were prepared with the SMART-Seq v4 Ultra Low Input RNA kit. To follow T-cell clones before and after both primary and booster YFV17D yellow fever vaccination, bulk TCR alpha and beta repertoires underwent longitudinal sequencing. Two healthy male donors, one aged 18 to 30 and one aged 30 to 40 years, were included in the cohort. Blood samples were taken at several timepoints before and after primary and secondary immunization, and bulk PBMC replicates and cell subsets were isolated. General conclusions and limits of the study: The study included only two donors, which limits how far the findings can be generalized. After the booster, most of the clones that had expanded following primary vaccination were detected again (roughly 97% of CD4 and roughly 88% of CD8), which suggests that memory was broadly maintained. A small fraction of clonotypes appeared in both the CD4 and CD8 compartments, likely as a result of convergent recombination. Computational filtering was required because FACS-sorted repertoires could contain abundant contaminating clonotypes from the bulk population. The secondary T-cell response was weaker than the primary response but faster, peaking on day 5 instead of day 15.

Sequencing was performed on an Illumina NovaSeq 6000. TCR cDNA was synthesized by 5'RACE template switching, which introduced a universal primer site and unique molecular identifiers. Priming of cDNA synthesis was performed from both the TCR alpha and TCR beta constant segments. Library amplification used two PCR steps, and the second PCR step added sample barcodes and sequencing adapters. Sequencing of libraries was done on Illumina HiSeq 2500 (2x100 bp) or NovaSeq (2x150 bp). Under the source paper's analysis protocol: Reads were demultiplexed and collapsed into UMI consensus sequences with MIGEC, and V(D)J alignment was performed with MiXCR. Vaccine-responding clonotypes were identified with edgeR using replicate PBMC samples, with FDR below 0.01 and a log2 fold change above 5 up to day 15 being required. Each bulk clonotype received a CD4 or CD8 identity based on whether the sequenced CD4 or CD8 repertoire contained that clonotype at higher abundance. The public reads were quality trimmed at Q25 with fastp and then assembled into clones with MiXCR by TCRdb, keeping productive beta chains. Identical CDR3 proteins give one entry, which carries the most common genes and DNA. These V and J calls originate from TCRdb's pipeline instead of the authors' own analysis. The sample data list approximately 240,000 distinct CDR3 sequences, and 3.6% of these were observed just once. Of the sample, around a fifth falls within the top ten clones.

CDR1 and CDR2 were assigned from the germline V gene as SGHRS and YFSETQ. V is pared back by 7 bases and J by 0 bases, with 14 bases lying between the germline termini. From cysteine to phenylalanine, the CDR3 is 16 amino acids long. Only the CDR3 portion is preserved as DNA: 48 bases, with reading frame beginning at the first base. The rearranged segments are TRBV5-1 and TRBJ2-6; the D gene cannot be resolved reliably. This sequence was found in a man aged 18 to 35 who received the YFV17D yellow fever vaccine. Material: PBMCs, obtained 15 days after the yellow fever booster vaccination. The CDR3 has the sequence CASSGTASSGANVLTF. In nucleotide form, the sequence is TGCGCCAGCTCTGGAACAGCAAGCTCTGGGGCCAACGTCCTGACTTTC.